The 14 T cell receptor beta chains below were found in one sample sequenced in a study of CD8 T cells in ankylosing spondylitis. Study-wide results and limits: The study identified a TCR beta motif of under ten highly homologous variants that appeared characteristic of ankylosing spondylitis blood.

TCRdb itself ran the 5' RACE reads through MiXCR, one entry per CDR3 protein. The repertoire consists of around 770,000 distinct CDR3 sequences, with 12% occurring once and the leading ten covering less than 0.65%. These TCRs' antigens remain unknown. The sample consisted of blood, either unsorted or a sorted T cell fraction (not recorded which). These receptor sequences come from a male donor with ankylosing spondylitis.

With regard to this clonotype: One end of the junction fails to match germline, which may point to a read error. Here the CDR3 reads CASSLGVYHEQFF. CDR3 sequence (DNA): TGTGCCAGCAGCTTAGGGGTGTACCATGAGCAGTTCTTT. This chain connects TRBV7-2 to TRBJ2-1; D unresolved. Germline CDR1 reads SGHTA; CDR2 reads FQGNSA. CDR3 length: 13 amino acids.

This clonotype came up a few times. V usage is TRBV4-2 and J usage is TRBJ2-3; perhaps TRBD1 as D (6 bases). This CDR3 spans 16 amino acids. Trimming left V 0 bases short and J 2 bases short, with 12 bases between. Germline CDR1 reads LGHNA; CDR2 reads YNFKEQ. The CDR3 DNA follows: TGTGCCAGCAGCCAAGATCAGGGGACCGTCACAGATACGCAGTATTTT. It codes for CASSQDQGTVTDTQYF.

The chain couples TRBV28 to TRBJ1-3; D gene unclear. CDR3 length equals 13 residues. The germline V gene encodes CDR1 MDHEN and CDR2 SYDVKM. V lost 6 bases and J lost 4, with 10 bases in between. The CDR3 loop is CASRVYSGNTIYF. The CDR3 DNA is TGTGCCAGCAGGGTCTACTCCGGAAACACCATATATTTT.

This chain's CDR3 is CASTVLAGGYNEQFF. CDR3 nucleotide sequence: TGTGCCAGCACCGTACTAGCGGGAGGGTACAATGAGCAGTTCTTC. The V and J genes are TRBV7-8 and TRBJ2-1; TRBD2 aligns across 13 bases. V was clipped by 7 bases and J by 4 bases; unmatched bases: 4. The V gene's germline CDR1 is SGHVS and CDR2 FQNEAQ. The CDR3 is 15 residues long.

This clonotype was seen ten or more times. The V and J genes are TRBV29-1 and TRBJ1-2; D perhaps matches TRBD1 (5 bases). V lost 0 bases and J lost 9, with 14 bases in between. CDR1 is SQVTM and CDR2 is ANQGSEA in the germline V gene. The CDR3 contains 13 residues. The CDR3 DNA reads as TGCAGCGTTGAAGAAGGGGTCGCGGGGCGCTACACCTTC. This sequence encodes CSVEEGVAGRYTF.

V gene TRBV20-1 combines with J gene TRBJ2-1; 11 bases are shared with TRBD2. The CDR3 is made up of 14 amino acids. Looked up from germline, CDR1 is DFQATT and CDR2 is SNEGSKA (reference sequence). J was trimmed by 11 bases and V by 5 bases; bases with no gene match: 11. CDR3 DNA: TGCAGTGCTTTCAATCCCGGGACTAGCGGACAGCAGTTCTTC. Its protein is CSAFNPGTSGQQFF.

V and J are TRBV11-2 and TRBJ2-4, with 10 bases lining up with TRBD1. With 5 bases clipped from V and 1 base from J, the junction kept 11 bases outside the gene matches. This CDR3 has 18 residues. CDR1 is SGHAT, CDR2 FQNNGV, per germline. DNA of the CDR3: TGTGCCAGCAGCCTGACAGGGGGCTTAAACTACGCCAAAAACATTCAGTACTTC. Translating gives CASSLTGGLNYAKNIQYF.

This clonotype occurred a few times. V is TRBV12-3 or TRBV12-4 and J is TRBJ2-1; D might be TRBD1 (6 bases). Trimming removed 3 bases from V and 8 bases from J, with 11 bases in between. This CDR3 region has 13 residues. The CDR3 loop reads CASSFYPGDEQFF. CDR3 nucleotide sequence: TGTGCCAGCAGTTTTTATCCAGGGGATGAGCAGTTCTTC.

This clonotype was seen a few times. CDR3 DNA: TGCAGTGCTATTAGCGGGGGGCTCTACAATGAGCAGTTCTTC. Its translation is CSAISGGLYNEQFF. The chain joins TRBV20-1 to TRBJ2-1; TRBD2 matches 10 bases. V was clipped by 4 bases and J by 3 bases; unmatched bases: 3. Germline loops: CDR1 DFQATT, CDR2 SNEGSKA (reference sequence). This CDR3 contains 14 residues.

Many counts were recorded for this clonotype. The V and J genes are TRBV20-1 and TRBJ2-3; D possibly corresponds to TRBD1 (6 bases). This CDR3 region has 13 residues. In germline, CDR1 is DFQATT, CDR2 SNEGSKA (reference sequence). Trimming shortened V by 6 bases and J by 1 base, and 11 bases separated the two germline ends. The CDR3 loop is CSANDRRTDTQYF. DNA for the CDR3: TGCAGTGCCAACGACAGGCGCACAGATACGCAGTATTTT.

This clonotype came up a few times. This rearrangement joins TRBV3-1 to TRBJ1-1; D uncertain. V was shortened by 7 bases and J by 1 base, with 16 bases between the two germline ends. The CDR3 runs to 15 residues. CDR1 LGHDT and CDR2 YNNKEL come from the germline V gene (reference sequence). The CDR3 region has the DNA TGTGCCAGCATGGCACTAGGGCGGCCGAACACTGAAGCTTTCTTT. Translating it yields CASMALGRPNTEAFF.

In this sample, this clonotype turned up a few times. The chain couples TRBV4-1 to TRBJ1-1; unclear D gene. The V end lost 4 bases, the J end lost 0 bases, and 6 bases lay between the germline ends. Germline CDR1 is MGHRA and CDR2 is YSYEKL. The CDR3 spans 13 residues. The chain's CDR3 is CASSRTLNTEAFF. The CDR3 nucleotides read TGCGCCAGCAGCCGTACATTGAACACTGAAGCTTTCTTT.

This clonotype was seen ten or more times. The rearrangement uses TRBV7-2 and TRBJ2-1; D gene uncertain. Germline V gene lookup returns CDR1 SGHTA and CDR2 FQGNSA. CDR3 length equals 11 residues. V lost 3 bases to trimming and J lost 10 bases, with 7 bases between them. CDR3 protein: CASSFAEEQFF. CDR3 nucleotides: TGTGCCAGCAGCTTTGCAGAGGAGCAGTTCTTC.

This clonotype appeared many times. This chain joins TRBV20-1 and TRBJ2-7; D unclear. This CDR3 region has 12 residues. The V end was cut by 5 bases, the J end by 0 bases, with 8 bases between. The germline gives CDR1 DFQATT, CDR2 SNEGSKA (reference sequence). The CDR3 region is CSASFLSYEQYF. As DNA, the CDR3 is TGCAGTGCTTCTTTCCTCTCCTACGAGCAGTACTTC.